One and the same sample provided the 3 T cell receptor beta chains below, sequenced in a study of response to subunit inactivated influenza vaccine. One entry per CDR3 protein, called by TCRdb with MiXCR from the RT-PCR reads. The repertoire includes about 520,000 distinct CDR3 sequences, about 25% of them detected once, and 1.9% sits in the top ten. This sample comprised CD4+ T cells sorted from PBMCs, obtained about 5 days after vaccination. The receptors derive from a man aged 50 to 60 who received an inactivated influenza vaccine.

Here the CDR3 DNA reads TGTGCCAGCAGCCGTCTGGTAGCCAAAAACATTCAGTACTTC. It translates to CASSRLVAKNIQYF. V usage is TRBV7-9 and J usage is TRBJ2-4; D is unresolved. CDR3 size: 14 residues. V was cut by 5 bases and J by 0 bases, with 8 bases left in between. Germline-derived CDR1 and CDR2 are SEHNR and FQNEAQ (reference sequence). The variable domain in full, completed from reference TRBV7-9 and TRBJ2-4, reads DTGVSQNPRHKITKRGQNVTFRCDPISEHNRLYWYRQTLGQGPEFLTYFQNEAQLEKSRLLSDRFSAERPKGSFSTLEIQRTEQGDSAMYLCASSRLVAKNIQYFGAGTRLSVL.

The J gene is TRBJ2-1, the V gene TRBV4-3; 9 nucleotides align to TRBD2. CDR1 LGHNA and CDR2 YSLEER come from the germline V gene. V trimming: 2 bases; J trimming: 4 bases; junction bases outside the gene matches: 6. The CDR3 length is 16 residues. CDR3 region: CASSQHASGVYNEQFF. CDR3 bases: TGCGCCAGCAGCCAACATGCTAGCGGGGTTTACAATGAGCAGTTCTTC.

The V gene is TRBV2, the J gene TRBJ2-1; 7 nucleotides align to TRBD2. Trimming removed 7 bases from V and 5 bases from J; junction bases left unmatched: 11. This CDR3 spans 15 amino acids. The V gene's germline CDR1 is SNHLY and CDR2 FYNNEI. CDR3 DNA sequence: TGTGCCAGCACCCTGGCGGGAGCAATGAACAATGAGCAGTTCTTC. As protein: CASTLAGAMNNEQFF.